The source of this T cell receptor beta chain is a study of T cell responses to AZD1222 COVID-19 vaccine. Broader study findings: Receipt of two AZD1222 doses was followed by a rise in Spike-specific TCR breadth and depth.

Repertoires were generated with immunoSEQ multiplex PCR, while TCRdb's copy carries only in-frame clones and drops some. The sample contains around 97,000 clones, approximately 88% of which appear only once. About this clone itself: Its antigen remains unknown.

The source material was peripheral blood, sampled on day 0 of AZD1222 vaccination. This sequence was found in an adult in good health.

The CDR3 loop reads CASSLAAAADYEQYF. CDR3 DNA: TGTGCCAGCAGCTTAGCGGCGGCAGCCGACTACGAGCAGTACTTC. V gene TRBV7-9 combines with J gene TRBJ2-7; no reliable D call. Germline-derived CDR1 and CDR2 are SEHNR and FQNEAQ (reference sequence). V gave up 0 bases and J gave up 3 bases, with 12 bases separating them. The CDR3 spans 15 residues. Based on the CDR3 plus reference TRBV7-9 and TRBJ2-7, the full variable domain is DTGVSQNPRHKITKRGQNVTFRCDPISEHNRLYWYRQTLGQGPEFLTYFQNEAQLEKSRLLSDRFSAERPKGSFSTLEIQRTEQGDSAMYLCASSLAAAADYEQYFGPGTRLTVT.